The 25 T cell receptor beta chains given below trace back to one sample, sequenced in a study of cytomegalovirus exposure and HLA in healthy donors. A multiplex PCR was run with 60 Vbeta primers and 13 Jbeta primers. Libraries were prepared by immunoSEQ multiplex PCR; TCRdb keeps only in-frame clonotypes and omits some of them. The sample carries 130,000 to 150,000 clones, approximately 74% recorded once. Sequencing used PBMCs. These receptor sequences come from a man younger than 30 in good health and CMV-seropositive.

This clone was seen only once. The chain employs TRBV7-2 and TRBJ2-6; the D gene is possibly TRBD1 (5 bases). This CDR3 is built from 19 residues. Trimming took off 2 bases at V and 2 bases at J, with 19 bases between the two ends. CDR1 and CDR2 from the germline V gene are SGHTA and FQGNSA. This chain's CDR3 is CASSLLQAKGPPGANVLTF. The CDR3 coding sequence is TGTGCCAGCAGCTTACTCCAGGCCAAGGGGCCTCCTGGGGCCAACGTCCTGACTTTC.

J is TRBJ2-3 and V is TRBV2; D may be TRBD2 (6 bases). Trimming took off 3 bases at V and 1 base at J, with 11 bases between the two ends. The CDR3 consists of 15 residues. Germline values: CDR1 SNHLY, CDR2 FYNNEI. The CDR3 DNA reads TGTGCCAGCAGTGATGGGCGGGGAGGCACAGATACGCAGTATTTT. It is translated as CASSDGRGGTDTQYF.

The chain is built from TRBV25-1 and TRBJ1-5; 8 nucleotides align to TRBD1. V dropped 2 bases and J dropped 4; count of bases not matched to a gene: 4. CDR1 MGHDK and CDR2 SYGVNS come from the germline V gene. This CDR3 region has 15 residues. CDR3 sequence: CASSEGTGFNQPQHF. The CDR3 bases are TGTGCCAGCAGTGAAGGGACAGGTTTTAATCAGCCCCAGCATTTT.

The V call is TRBV19, the J call TRBJ2-7; D gene uncertain. CDR1 is LNHDA, CDR2 SQIVND, per germline (reference sequence). Trimming took off 5 bases at V and 2 bases at J, with 10 bases between the two ends. The length of the CDR3 is 13 residues. CDR3 amino acids: CASSFRETYEQYF. In DNA, the CDR3 is TGTGCCAGTAGTTTTAGAGAGACCTACGAGCAGTACTTC.

This chain joins TRBV6-5 and TRBJ2-3, with 9 positions matching TRBD2. This CDR3 has 13 amino acids. Germline V gives CDR1 MNHEY, CDR2 SVGAGI. CDR3 in DNA: TGTGTGGCGGCTAGCGGGGCCACAGATACGCAGTATTTT. Translated, it gives CVAASGATDTQYF.

V is TRBV7-9 and J is TRBJ2-7; D possibly corresponds to TRBD2 (5 bases). The V end was cut by 8 bases, the J end by 0 bases, with 11 bases between. The CDR3 loop spans 13 amino acids. Germline lookup yields CDR1 SEHNR and CDR2 FQNEAQ (reference sequence). DNA for the CDR3: TGTGCCAGCGGTCCCGGGATCTCCTACGAGCAGTACTTC. Residues: CASGPGISYEQYF.

This clone appeared a few times. The J gene is TRBJ2-5, the V gene TRBV29-1; 9 bases are shared with TRBD2. Gene TRBJ2-7 matches the end of the DNA better, so the J call may be wrong. There are 14 residues in the CDR3. CDR1 SQVTM and CDR2 ANQGSEA come from the germline V gene. CDR3: CSVEGSGGSYEQYF. CDR3 in DNA: TGCAGCGTTGAAGGTAGCGGGGGATCCTACGAGCAGTACTTC.

This clone has just one count. This rearrangement joins TRBV15 to TRBJ2-3, with TRBD2 as a possible D gene (7 bases). Trimming shortened V by 3 bases and J by 2 bases, and 12 bases separated the two germline ends. CDR3 size: 15 residues. Germline V gene sequence: CDR1 LNHNV, CDR2 YYDKDF (reference sequence). The CDR3 is CATSSVGGPTDTQYF. Written as DNA, the CDR3 is TGTGCCACCAGCAGCGTGGGGGGGCCCACAGATACGCAGTATTTT.

The V and J genes are TRBV28 and TRBJ2-7; 8 bases agree with TRBD1. Germline V lookup: CDR1 MDHEN, CDR2 SYDVKM. This CDR3 comprises 14 residues. J was trimmed by 1 base and V by 7 bases; bases with no gene match: 6. The DNA for the CDR3 is TGTGCCAGCACTACTACAGGGGGGTCCTACGAGCAGTACTTC. Protein product: CASTTTGGSYEQYF.

This chain joins TRBV29-1 and TRBJ2-2; 8 bases are a match to TRBD1. This CDR3 comprises 14 residues. The J segment lost 7 bases and the V segment lost 4 bases, leaving 8 bases of the junction unmatched. In germline, CDR1 is SQVTM, CDR2 ANQGSEA. CDR3 loop: CSVGKQGANGELFF. CDR3 nucleotide sequence: TGCAGCGTTGGTAAGCAGGGGGCTAACGGGGAGCTGTTTTTT.

The rearrangement uses TRBV7-2 and TRBJ1-2; 7 bases are a match to TRBD1. V dropped 5 bases and J dropped 5; count of bases not matched to a gene: 8. CDR1 is SGHTA, CDR2 FQGNSA, per germline. The CDR3 is made up of 14 amino acids. The CDR3 nucleotides read TGTGCCAGCAGCCCCCGACAGGGTGCGTATGGCTACACCTTC. Translated: CASSPRQGAYGYTF.

This chain connects TRBV5-6 to TRBJ2-6, with D perhaps TRBD1 (6 bases). V was pared by 6 bases and J by 0 bases, with 10 bases between. Per germline, CDR1 SGHDT and CDR2 YYEEEE. The CDR3 runs to 15 residues. The CDR3 region has the DNA TGTGCCAGCACCTGGGACATCTCTGGGGCCAACGTCCTGACTTTC. It encodes CASTWDISGANVLTF.

This chain joins TRBV25-1 and TRBJ2-2; 9 bases line up with TRBD1. After removal of 6 bases from V and 5 bases from J, the junction contained 7 bases not matched to a gene. This CDR3 is built from 15 residues. The germline gives CDR1 MGHDK, CDR2 SYGVNS. The CDR3 protein is CASSRDREITGELFF. The CDR3 DNA is TGTGCCAGCAGCCGGGACAGGGAAATTACCGGGGAGCTGTTTTTT.

V is TRBV14 and J is TRBJ1-5; D is possibly TRBD1 (5 bases). With 5 bases removed from V and 4 bases from J, the gap between germline ends came to 9 bases. CDR3 size: 13 residues. Germline loops: CDR1 SGHDN, CDR2 FVKESK. DNA for the CDR3: TGTGCCAGCAGCAGACAGTCGAATCAGCCCCAGCATTTT. Translated, it gives CASSRQSNQPQHF.

A few counts support this clone. This chain connects TRBV9 to TRBJ2-1; TRBD1 might be the D (6 bases). The germline V and J ends were trimmed by 6 bases and 5 bases, with 18 bases remaining between them. In germline, CDR1 is SGDLS, CDR2 YYNGEE. This CDR3 comprises 15 residues. The CDR3 sequence: CASTGDNQPHNEQFF. In DNA, the CDR3 is TGTGCCAGCACCGGGGACAACCAACCACACAATGAGCAGTTCTTC.

The chain has TRBV19 and TRBJ2-4; TRBD2 matches at 14 bases. The CDR3 is made up of 17 amino acids. The junction had 8 bases not matched to a gene; V was cut back by 1 base and J by 9 bases. Germline V CDR1 and CDR2: LNHDA, SQIVND (reference sequence). In DNA, the CDR3 is TGTGCCAGTAGTATAGCGACTAGCGGGGGGGCAGGAGGCATTCAGTACTTC. Protein product: CASSIATSGGAGGIQYF.

The chain carries TRBV9 and TRBJ2-5; 12 bases are a match to TRBD2. Looked up from germline, CDR1 is SGDLS and CDR2 is YYNGEE. V was clipped by 0 bases and J by 5 bases; unmatched bases: 5. This CDR3 contains 16 residues. The CDR3 reads CASSVGLAGGGETQYF. The DNA of the CDR3 is TGTGCCAGCAGCGTAGGGCTAGCGGGAGGGGGGGAGACCCAGTACTTC.

This chain uses TRBV7-9 with TRBJ2-6; D perhaps matches TRBD1 (6 bases). This CDR3 contains 18 residues. V dropped 4 bases and J dropped 0 bases, with 16 bases sitting between them. From germline, CDR1 is SEHNR and CDR2 FQNEAQ (reference sequence). The CDR3, as DNA: TGTGCCAGCAGCTCGGACAGACTAAGAAGCTCTGGGGCCAACGTCCTGACTTTC. Its translation: CASSSDRLRSSGANVLTF. Full variable domain (rest looked up from reference TRBV7-9 and TRBJ2-6): DTGVSQNPRHKITKRGQNVTFRCDPISEHNRLYWYRQTLGQGPEFLTYFQNEAQLEKSRLLSDRFSAERPKGSFSTLEIQRTEQGDSAMYLCASSSDRLRSSGANVLTFGAGSRLTVL.

The V gene is TRBV7-6, the J gene TRBJ1-6, with 7 bases fitting TRBD1. The CDR3 is made up of 15 amino acids. Trimming took 5 bases from V and 6 from J; bases not matched to a gene: 7. In germline, CDR1 is SGHVS, CDR2 FNYEAQ. CDR3 DNA sequence: TGTGCCAGCAGCCTCACAGGGGACACTAATTCACCCCTCCACTTT. Amino acid sequence: CASSLTGDTNSPLHF.

This clone was observed a handful of times. V and J are TRBV6-6 and TRBJ1-1; D ambiguous. Trimming took 1 base from V and 1 from J, leaving 7 bases between them. CDR3 length: 14 amino acids. CDR1 MNHNY and CDR2 SVGAGI come from the germline V gene (reference sequence). CDR3 DNA: TGTGCCAGCAGTTACTTTGCAGGGAACACTGAAGCTTTCTTT. Protein sequence: CASSYFAGNTEAFF.

Within the sample, this clone is medium-sized. V is TRBV10-3 and J is TRBJ1-1; TRBD1 agrees at 7 bases. Germline values: CDR1 ENHRY, CDR2 SYGVKD. V was pared by 0 bases and J by 0 bases, with 1 base of the junction left unmatched. The CDR3 has 15 amino acids. The CDR3 spells CAISESGTVNTEAFF. The CDR3 bases are TGTGCCATCAGTGAGTCAGGGACAGTGAACACTGAAGCTTTCTTT.

This chain connects TRBV19 to TRBJ1-5; D is possibly TRBD1 (6 bases). The CDR3 length is 14 residues. Trimming took off 5 bases at V and 4 bases at J, with 12 bases between the two ends. Germline values: CDR1 LNHDA, CDR2 SQIVND (reference sequence). The CDR3 nucleotides are TGTGCCAGTAGTCACAGGGTCGGAAATCAGCCCCAGCATTTT. This gives the protein CASSHRVGNQPQHF.

The chain employs TRBV27 and TRBJ2-7, with 8 bases fitting TRBD2. With 5 bases clipped from V and 6 bases from J, the junction kept 12 bases outside the gene matches. This CDR3 contains 15 residues. Per germline, CDR1 MNHEY and CDR2 SMNVEV (reference sequence). CDR3 in DNA: TGTGCCAGCAGTGACAACCCTAGCGGGCGGGGCGAGCAGTACTTC. It specifies CASSDNPSGRGEQYF.

The chain is built from TRBV27 and TRBJ1-6; TRBD1 matches 11 bases. CDR1 is MNHEY and CDR2 is SMNVEV in the germline V gene (reference sequence). V shed 5 bases, J shed 14 bases, and the junction held 17 bases outside the gene matches. This CDR3 is built from 17 residues. The CDR3 bases are TGTGCCAGCAGTCGGTGGACAGGGGGCCAATATAAAGGGGCCCTCCACTTT. Translated: CASSRWTGGQYKGALHF.

This chain connects TRBV19 to TRBJ1-5; 8 bases map to TRBD1. This CDR3 contains 16 residues. V shed 4 bases and J 1 base; nucleotides not matched to a gene: 6. Germline V gene data show CDR1 as LNHDA and CDR2 as SQIVND (reference sequence). The DNA of the CDR3 is TGTGCCAGTAGTAGAGGGACAGGTAAGAGCAATCAGCCCCAGCATTTT. Translated: CASSRGTGKSNQPQHF.